This T cell receptor beta chain was retrieved from a study of T cells in Graves' hyperthyroidism and ophthalmopathy (dated by TCRdb to between 2017 and 2020). At the level of the whole study: Peripheral blood was collected at initial diagnosis, before any treatment. The paper reports TCR Vbeta CDR3 sequencing of over 120 peripheral blood samples: around 45 ophthalmopathy, approximately 74 hyperthyroidism and approximately 17 progressor patients. To identify distinguishing TCR V-J signatures, a discovery cohort of 95 to 100 patients was used, comprising 40 to 45 with Graves' ophthalmopathy and around 60 with stable Graves' hyperthyroidism. Following sampling, methimazole starting at 30 mg daily was given to hyperthyroidism patients, and high-dose intravenous methylprednisolone was given to ophthalmopathy patients. In about 6 Graves' hyperthyroidism patients, the study also compared T-cell repertoires from thyroid tissue with T-cell repertoires from blood. The roughly 100 discovery patients were randomly divided into training and test sets at a 7:3 ratio. Prospective prediction of ophthalmopathy was tested in an independent validation cohort consisting of roughly 20 hyperthyroidism patients and more than 15 patients who later progressed to ophthalmopathy. The study at large found these results: A 13 V-J signature model separated ophthalmopathy from stable hyperthyroidism, with over 85% sensitivity and 81.08% specificity in cross-validation and 80%/75% in testing. Most expanded thyroid clonotypes (frequency above 0.001) were also detected in blood, a finding suggesting that blood repertoires may reflect thyroid immune responses. In validation, the model predicted progression to ophthalmopathy a median of 6.5 months before onset, with 70% to 71% sensitivity and about 75% specificity. Sample size was not statistically predetermined, and investigators were not blinded to group allocation.

The TCR beta CDR3 regions were amplified from RNA transcripts. The first round of RT-PCR for the TCR CDR3 was performed with the HTBI primer set and the Qiagen OneStep RT-PCR kit. Libraries were constructed in a second round of multiplex PCR, after which size selection and purification were carried out. Paired-end sequencing of the libraries was performed with 100 bp reads on an Illumina HiSeq2000. In the original analysis: SOAPnuke was used to process the raw data, removing reads that contained adapters or uncalled bases, had a mean Phred below 15, or lacked an exact match to the constant primer or identifier. High-quality paired reads were merged using COPE v1.2.5, and each unique nucleotide sequence was defined as a clonotype. MiTCR v1.1 was used to align the clonotypes against IMGT TRBV, TRBD and TRBJ reference segments. Only V-J combinations with frequency above 0.0001, covering 99% to 99.2% of repertoires, were analysed. The TCS score was defined as the ratio of F50 (clonal expansion) to E x V (chaos), calculated using BLOSUM62-based TCRdist between CDR3 peptides within each V-J. Welch's t-statistics and random forest reduced several hundred V-J features to 13, which were used in a naive Bayes classifier (R e1071). TCRdb reprocessed the public reads (quality trimming at Q25 with fastp, clone calling with MiXCR) and kept in-frame beta chains. Duplicate CDR3 protein sequences are folded into a single record with the most common DNA and genes. What appears here as the V and J calls and clone size reflects TCRdb's work, not the paper's. The sample yields approximately 560,000 distinct CDR3 sequences; about a sixth were counted once. The ten largest account for about 7% of the sample.

This clonotype was observed at least ten times. Its recognized antigen is unknown. Relative to the germline gene, one junction end is altered; a read error may explain this. Stable Graves' hyperthyroidism was defined as no progression to ophthalmopathy during 18 months of follow-up. Hyperthyroidism patients were newly diagnosed, had a disease duration of under 2 months, and were aged 18 to 65 years. Any patient with an uncontrolled infection, another autoimmune disease, pregnancy or lactation was excluded. Diagnoses relied on clinical symptoms, serum thyroxine and TRAb, thyroid ultrasound and orbital computed tomography. Ficoll-Paque density gradient centrifugation was used to isolate PBMCs from 8 to 10 ml of fresh peripheral blood. Trizol reagent was used to extract total RNA, and RNA quality was then checked on an Agilent 2100 Bioanalyzer. The CDR3 measures 14 amino acids from cysteine to phenylalanine. Only the CDR3 part of the read is kept: 42 bases, read in frame from the first base. CDR1 and CDR2 (SEHNR, FQNEAQ) derive from the germline V gene (reference sequence).

Sample: blood. The rearranged segments are TRBV7-9 and TRBJ2-1; 7 of the junction bases match TRBD2. The source is a woman aged 30 to 39 with Graves' hyperthyroidism. The encoded CDR3 is CASSLAGPYNEQFF. The nucleotide sequence is TGTGCCAGCAGTTTAGCGGGTCCCTACAATGAGCAGTTCTTC.